These 18 T cell receptor beta chains originate from one sample sequenced in a study of control samples from healthy donors and cancer patients. The protocol was immunoSEQ multiplex PCR, while the TCRdb copy is restricted to in-frame clones and leaves out a portion. The top ten hold under 12% of the sample, which has some 100,000 clones, around 80% seen once. Sequencing was carried out using blood. The receptor set was obtained from a woman aged 30 to 39 in good health.

CDR3 loop: CASSHEGSLETQYF. In nucleotides, the CDR3 is TGCGCCAGCAGCCATGAAGGGTCCCTAGAGACCCAGTACTTC. The chain is built from TRBV4-3 and TRBJ2-5; no reliable D call. Germline assignment: CDR1 LGHNA and CDR2 YSLEER. V lost 3 bases and J 4 bases, leaving 12 bases between the germline ends. The CDR3 runs 14 residues.

The chain recombines TRBV19 with TRBJ1-6; 8 bases line up with TRBD1. Losses at the gene ends were 3 bases for V and 7 bases for J; bases not matched to a gene: 2. The CDR3 loop spans 14 amino acids. CDR1 and CDR2 (germline): LNHDA, SQIVND (reference sequence). The CDR3, as DNA: TGTGCCAGTAGTATGGGGGACAGGAATTCACCCCTCCACTTT. Translation: CASSMGDRNSPLHF.

V and J are TRBV30 and TRBJ2-1; TRBD1 might be the D (7 bases). Germline CDR1 reads GTSNPN; CDR2 reads SVGIG (reference sequence). This CDR3 region has 11 residues. With 4 bases removed from V and 10 bases from J, the gap between germline ends came to 11 bases. CDR3 coding DNA: TGTGCCTGGACAGGGGGGCGAGAGCAGTTCTTC. Its translation: CAWTGGREQFF.

This chain uses TRBV7-9 with TRBJ2-7; 11 nucleotides match TRBD2. The V and J ends lost 2 bases and 4 bases, in that order; junction bases with no gene match: 7. The CDR3 spans 16 residues. Germline CDR1 and CDR2: SEHNR and FQNEAQ (reference sequence). Here the CDR3 DNA reads TGTGCCAGCAGCTTAAGGTCTAGCGGGGGGAGGTACGAGCAGTACTTC. Residues: CASSLRSSGGRYEQYF. Together with reference TRBV7-9 and TRBJ2-7, the CDR3 gives the full variable domain: DTGVSQNPRHKITKRGQNVTFRCDPISEHNRLYWYRQTLGQGPEFLTYFQNEAQLEKSRLLSDRFSAERPKGSFSTLEIQRTEQGDSAMYLCASSLRSSGGRYEQYFGPGTRLTVT.

This clone came up a few times. The gene calls are TRBV9 and TRBJ1-1; unclear D gene. V lost 3 bases, J lost 8 bases, and 14 bases lay in between. Germline CDR1 and CDR2: SGDLS and YYNGEE. There are 13 residues in the CDR3. CDR3 nucleotide sequence: TGTGCCAGCAGCGCTTATAGTGGGCGAGAAGCTTTCTTT. Protein: CASSAYSGREAFF.

V and J are TRBV15 and TRBJ1-4; 8 bases align to TRBD1. Germline lookup yields CDR1 LNHNV and CDR2 YYDKDF (reference sequence). Trimming took 1 base from V and 8 from J; bases not matched to a gene: 12. The CDR3 has 17 residues. Here the CDR3 DNA reads TGTGCCACCAGCAGAGGCGGTCAGGGGGCGGGTAGGGAAAAACTGTTTTTT. It encodes CATSRGGQGAGREKLFF. Based on the CDR3 plus reference TRBV15 and TRBJ1-4, the full variable domain is DAMVIQNPRYQVTQFGKPVTLSCSQTLNHNVMYWYQQKSSQAPKLLFHYYDKDFNNEADTPDNFQSRRPNTSFCFLDIRSPGLGDTAMYLCATSRGGQGAGREKLFFGSGTQLSVL.

The V gene is TRBV4-3, the J gene TRBJ1-2; maybe TRBD1 (5 bases). V was clipped by 0 bases and J by 4 bases, with 9 bases between them. The CDR3 consists of 14 residues. The germline V gene has CDR1 LGHNA and CDR2 YSLEER. CDR3 amino acids: CASSQEEGSYGYTF. In DNA form, the CDR3 reads TGCGCCAGCAGCCAAGAGGAGGGGAGCTATGGCTACACCTTC.

The rearrangement links TRBV5-1 to TRBJ1-1, with 7 bases lining up with TRBD1. The trim removed 0 bases at V and 0 bases at J, leaving 5 bases unmatched. Germline loops: CDR1 SGHRS, CDR2 YFSETQ. CDR3 length: 16 residues. In DNA form, the CDR3 reads TGCGCCAGCAGCTTGGGGGGGACAGTGATGAACACTGAAGCTTTCTTT. It specifies CASSLGGTVMNTEAFF.

The chain recombines TRBV9 with TRBJ1-4; TRBD1 might be the D (6 bases). The ends were cut back, 6 bases at V and 2 bases at J, with 11 bases in the middle. CDR1 SGDLS and CDR2 YYNGEE come from the germline V gene. The CDR3 is made up of 14 amino acids. This chain's CDR3 is CASTTGFTNEKLFF. Here the CDR3 DNA reads TGTGCCAGCACAACAGGGTTCACTAATGAAAAACTGTTTTTT.

V is TRBV9 and J is TRBJ1-3; 9 bases fit TRBD1. This CDR3 spans 16 amino acids. Germline V CDR1 and CDR2: SGDLS, YYNGEE. J was trimmed by 3 bases and V by 4 bases; bases with no gene match: 8. The CDR3 DNA is TGTGCCAGCAGCACCCGCCGGACAGGGGTTGGAAACACCATATATTTT. This sequence encodes CASSTRRTGVGNTIYF.

This clone has a handful of counts. The chain links TRBV6-6 to TRBJ1-1; D uncertain. CDR3 length equals 13 residues. From germline, CDR1 is MNHNY and CDR2 SVGAGI (reference sequence). V shed 2 bases and J shed 0 bases, with 4 bases lying between them. The DNA of the CDR3 is TGTGCCAGCAGTTACACTATGAACACTGAAGCTTTCTTT. It translates to CASSYTMNTEAFF.

This clone was seen only once. V and J are TRBV30 and TRBJ1-5, with TRBD1 matching 7 bases. The germline V gene has CDR1 GTSNPN and CDR2 SVGIG (reference sequence). CDR3 length equals 13 residues. Trimming cost V 3 bases and J 7 bases; bases outside gene matches: 6. The CDR3: CAWSYDRAQPQHF. CDR3 in DNA: TGTGCCTGGAGCTACGACAGGGCCCAGCCCCAGCATTTT.

The chain combines TRBV6-5 with TRBJ1-1, with TRBD1 identical over 8 bases. The V gene's germline CDR1 is MNHEY and CDR2 SVGAGI. Trimming took 10 bases from V and 0 from J; bases not matched to a gene: 4. The CDR3 loop spans 13 amino acids. The CDR3 DNA sequence: TGTGCCACCCGGACAGGGATGAACACTGAAGCTTTCTTT. Its translation: CATRTGMNTEAFF.

Written as DNA, the CDR3 is TGTGCCAGCAGCCCAGGACAGGGCAATGAGCAGTTCTTC. This translates into CASSPGQGNEQFF. This rearrangement joins TRBV7-9 to TRBJ2-1, with 8 bases aligning to TRBD1. CDR1 is SEHNR and CDR2 is FQNEAQ in the germline V gene (reference sequence). The CDR3 loop spans 13 amino acids. V shed 5 bases and J 6 bases; nucleotides not matched to a gene: 3.

This clone was detected only a few times. Here the CDR3 reads CASSLKGTEKLFF. The CDR3 nucleotides read TGTGCCAGCTCACTTAAGGGGACTGAAAAACTGTTTTTT. V is TRBV18 and J is TRBJ1-4, with D tentatively TRBD1 (5 bases). Trimming stripped 4 bases from V and 7 bases from J, with 10 bases between. The germline CDR1 and CDR2 sequences are KGHSH and LQKENI. This CDR3 has 13 amino acids.

Remarks on this clone: The same CDR3 is also encoded by other DNA sequences in this sample. V is TRBV5-1 and J is TRBJ2-3, with D possibly TRBD2 on 5 matching bases. CDR1 is SGHRS and CDR2 is YFSETQ in the germline V gene. V lost 2 bases, J lost 2 bases, and 9 bases lay in between. The CDR3 extends over 14 amino acids. Here the CDR3 reads CASSLVRDTDTQYF. In nucleotides, the CDR3 is TGCGCCAGCAGCTTAGTACGGGACACAGATACGCAGTATTTT.

The table lists this clone with a few counts. This rearrangement joins TRBV4-3 to TRBJ2-1, with 9 bases that match TRBD1. Trimming took 3 bases from V and 7 from J; bases not matched to a gene: 4. This CDR3 has 14 residues. Germline V gene lookup returns CDR1 LGHNA and CDR2 YSLEER. As DNA, the CDR3 is TGCGCCAGCAGCCACGGGACAGGGTCGAATGAGCAGTTCTTC. It is translated as CASSHGTGSNEQFF.

This clone was seen a single time. The rearrangement links TRBV7-2 to TRBJ2-3; the D gene is possibly TRBD2 (6 bases). This CDR3 has 15 residues. V was cut by 3 bases and J by 5 bases, with 15 bases left in between. CDR1 and CDR2 from the germline V gene are SGHTA and FQGNSA. The chain's CDR3 is CASSFGGLSEDTQYF. The CDR3, as DNA: TGTGCCAGCAGCTTCGGTGGACTATCTGAAGATACGCAGTATTTT.